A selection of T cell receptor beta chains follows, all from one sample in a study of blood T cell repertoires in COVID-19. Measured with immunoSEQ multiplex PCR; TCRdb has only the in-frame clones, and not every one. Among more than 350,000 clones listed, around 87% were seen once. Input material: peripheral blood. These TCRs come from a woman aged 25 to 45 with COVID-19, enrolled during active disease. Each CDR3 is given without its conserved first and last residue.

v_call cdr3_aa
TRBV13 ASTERAGGSTDTQY
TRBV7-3 ASSLDSRDWSYEQY
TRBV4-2 ASSQEGTGGDEQY
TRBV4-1 ASSQDSRGQPQH
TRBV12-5 ASGTGGPSYEQY
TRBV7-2 ASSLFGGENEQY
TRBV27 ASSLWDRDTDTQY
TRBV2 ASSDEVGQPQH
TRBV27 ASSLATGVGTGELF
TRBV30 AWSVMGRETQY
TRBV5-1 ASTPQGAGTEAF
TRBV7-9 ASSASGPRGETQY
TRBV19 ASKAGGRETQY
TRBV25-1 ASSESFTGGTGANVLT
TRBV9 ASSVDGVPDNEQF
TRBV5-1 ASSLDRNEKLF
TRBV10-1 ASSSGRTQSSYNEQF
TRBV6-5 ASSTQMNTEAF
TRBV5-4 ASSLELAEETQY
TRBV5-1 ASSSGSGWIEQF
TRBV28 ASSPRLGGQGINEAF
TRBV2 ASSDALGGGTQY
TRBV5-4 ASSFTRGEVSEQY
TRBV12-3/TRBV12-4 ASSLGRTEAF
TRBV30 AWRAQGLYQPQH
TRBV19 ASSNYRGRFGEKLF
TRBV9 ASSAQGGSGNTIY
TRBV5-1 ASSRTGVKDTQY
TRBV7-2 ASERDSTETQY
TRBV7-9 ASSLARASGRHEQY
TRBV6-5 ASSYRVKGETQY
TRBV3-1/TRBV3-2 ASSPLPGQGTTGELF
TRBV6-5 ASSYGAWGANVLT
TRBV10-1 ASSDHRVGETQY
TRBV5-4 ASSRAGLAVNEQF
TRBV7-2 ASSFRRAGEQF
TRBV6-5 ASSYSTPRGTEAF
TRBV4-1 ASSPLAGGGEQY
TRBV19 ASSVTGTGRF
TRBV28 ASSPDGQGAYEQY